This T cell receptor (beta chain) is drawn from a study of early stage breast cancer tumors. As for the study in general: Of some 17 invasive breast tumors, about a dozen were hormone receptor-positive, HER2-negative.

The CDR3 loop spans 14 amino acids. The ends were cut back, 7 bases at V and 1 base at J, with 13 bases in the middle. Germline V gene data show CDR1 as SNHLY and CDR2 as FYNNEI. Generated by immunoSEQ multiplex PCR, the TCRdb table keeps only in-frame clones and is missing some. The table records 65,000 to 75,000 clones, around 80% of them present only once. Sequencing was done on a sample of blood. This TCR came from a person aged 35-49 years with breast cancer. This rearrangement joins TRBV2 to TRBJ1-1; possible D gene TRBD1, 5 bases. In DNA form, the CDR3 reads TGTGCCAGCACTAATCAGGGATGGAACACTGAAGCTTTCTTT. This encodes CASTNQGWNTEAFF.